This T cell receptor beta chain is from a study of T cell repertoires in cytomegalovirus infection. Study context: An indication of both CMV infection and matching HLA type came from public TCR beta signatures. Whole-study findings and limits: Carriage of CMV together with the relevant HLA was identifiable through cumulative public TCR beta family frequency. Clonotypes of TCR beta that were HLA-C-restricted and CMV-specific dominated the ex vivo response.

A word on this clonotype: The target antigen is unknown.

Trimming removed 9 bases from V and 2 bases from J, with 13 bases in between. The V gene's germline CDR1 is SNHLY and CDR2 FYNNEI. The CDR3 consists of 14 residues. Each CDR3 protein is one row after TCRdb ran MiXCR on the reads. The table lists fewer than 350,000 distinct CDR3 sequences, more than 8% of them singletons. The gene calls are TRBV2 and TRBJ2-2; D unclear. This TCR was sampled from a human donor in good health (CMV status not recorded). Some clones in this sample may be carry-over from other donors' samples. The sequencing sample was made of PBMCs. Here the CDR3 DNA reads TGTGCCAGTGCCTCGGGCAGAAACACCGGGGAGCTGTTTTTT. This encodes CASASGRNTGELFF.